The 11 T cell receptor beta chains given below trace back to one sample, sequenced in a study of T cell changes during pregnancy in multiple sclerosis. Sequencing was performed with immunoSEQ multiplex PCR; in TCRdb, only in-frame clones are kept and a portion is missing. The sample comprises around 75,000 clones, about 89% of which are singletons, and more than 0.8% rests with the top ten. This specimen consisted of peripheral blood, obtained in the first trimester of pregnancy. These receptors all stem from a female donor in good health, enrolled as a control in a pregnancy study.

This sequence joins TRBV7-2 and TRBJ2-5, with 7 bases that match TRBD2. CDR1 is SGHTA and CDR2 is FQGNSA in the germline V gene. With 1 base clipped from V and 6 bases from J, the junction kept 20 bases outside the gene matches. The length of the CDR3 is 19 residues. As DNA, the CDR3 is TGTGCCAGCAGCTTAGGGTCTAGCGGCCCAATCCATTCAGGGCAGACCCAGTACTTC. Translated, it gives CASSLGSSGPIHSGQTQYF. Full variable domain (missing parts from reference TRBV7-2 and TRBJ2-5): GAGVSQSPSNKVTEKGKDVELRCDPISGHTALYWYRQSLGQGLEFLIYFQGNSAPDKSGLPSDRFSAERTGGSVSTLTIQRTQQEDSAVYLCASSLGSSGPIHSGQTQYFGPGTRLLVL.

The rearrangement uses TRBV9 and TRBJ1-1, with D tentatively TRBD1 (5 bases). The CDR3 has 15 residues. Germline V gene lookup returns CDR1 SGDLS and CDR2 YYNGEE. Trimming took 3 bases from V and 2 from J, leaving 14 bases between them. The CDR3 here is CASSEITGDNTEAFF. In DNA, the CDR3 is TGTGCCAGCAGCGAGATAACGGGGGACAACACTGAAGCTTTCTTT.

V gene TRBV2 combines with J gene TRBJ1-1, with D possibly being TRBD1 (5 bases). V was cut by 9 bases and J by 4 bases, with 18 bases left in between. The CDR3 sequence is 14 residues long. The germline CDR1 and CDR2 sequences are SNHLY and FYNNEI. CDR3 sequence reads: CASRGDGGGTEAFF. The DNA of the CDR3 is TGTGCCAGTAGAGGGGACGGCGGGGGCACTGAAGCTTTCTTT.

The rearrangement links TRBV15 to TRBJ2-2; D is perhaps TRBD1 (5 bases). V lost 0 bases, J lost 0 bases, and 8 bases lay in between. The length of the CDR3 is 16 residues. Per germline, CDR1 LNHNV and CDR2 YYDKDF (reference sequence). CDR3 region: CATSREDRANTGELFF. The DNA of the CDR3 is TGTGCCACCAGCAGAGAAGACAGAGCGAACACCGGGGAGCTGTTTTTT.

J is TRBJ2-2 and V is TRBV2, with a tentative D call TRBD2 (6 bases). Trimming took off 7 bases at V and 2 bases at J, with 11 bases between the two ends. CDR1 is SNHLY, CDR2 FYNNEI, per germline. The CDR3 consists of 14 residues. Here the CDR3 reads CASNLGGNTGELFF. In nucleotides, the CDR3 is TGTGCCAGCAATCTCGGGGGAAACACCGGGGAGCTGTTTTTT. Using reference TRBV2 and TRBJ2-2 for the parts outside the CDR3, the full variable domain is EPEVTQTPSHQVTQMGQEVILRCVPISNHLYFYWYRQILGQKVEFLVSFYNNEISEKSEIFDDQFSVERPDGSNFTLKIRSTKLEDSAMYFCASNLGGNTGELFFGEGSRLTVL.

The chain recombines TRBV5-8 with TRBJ1-4, with D unclear. V lost 1 base and J lost 0, with 10 bases in between. Germline V gene data show CDR1 as SGHTS and CDR2 as YDEGEE. This CDR3 spans 16 amino acids. Here the CDR3 DNA reads TGTGCCAGCAGCTTGTTACTTTTTCCAACTAATGAAAAACTGTTTTTT. Translation gives CASSLLLFPTNEKLFF.

The chain employs TRBV19 and TRBJ2-7, with 7 nucleotides matching TRBD2. This CDR3 is 14 amino acids long. Germline CDR1 reads LNHDA; CDR2 reads SQIVND (reference sequence). The V and J ends lost 2 bases and 6 bases, in that order; junction bases with no gene match: 7. The CDR3 DNA sequence: TGTGCCAGTAGTATACGGGAGGACGGTTCCGAGCAGTACTTC. Its protein is CASSIREDGSEQYF.

The rearrangement uses TRBV11-3 and TRBJ2-7; tentatively, D is TRBD2 (6 bases). Trimming left V 3 bases short and J 3 bases short, with 12 bases between. Germline V gene data show CDR1 as SGHNT and CDR2 as YENEEA. This CDR3 spans 14 amino acids. For the CDR3, the DNA is TGTGCCAGCAGCTTTCAGGGCGGGGACTACGAGCAGTACTTC. Translation: CASSFQGGDYEQYF.

The chain couples TRBV20-1 to TRBJ2-1; D is unclear. Germline V gene lookup returns CDR1 DFQATT and CDR2 SNEGSKA (reference sequence). The CDR3 loop spans 11 amino acids. Trimming took 5 bases from V and 12 from J, leaving 14 bases between them. The CDR3 protein is CSASQGEVQFF. CDR3 DNA sequence: TGCAGTGCTTCTCAAGGTGAGGTGCAGTTCTTC.

This clone has a single count. V and J are TRBV10-3 and TRBJ2-1, with D uncertain. Germline CDR1 is ENHRY and CDR2 is SYGVKD. Trimming removed 10 bases from V and 4 bases from J, with 8 bases in between. CDR3 size: 11 residues. This CDR3 reads CATIHYNEQFF. For the CDR3, the DNA is TGTGCCACGATACATTACAATGAGCAGTTCTTC.

V gene TRBV7-8 combines with J gene TRBJ2-1; D is possibly TRBD1 (6 bases). In germline, CDR1 is SGHVS, CDR2 FQNEAQ. Trimming shortened V by 5 bases and J by 9 bases, and 32 bases separated the two germline ends. The CDR3 loop spans 19 amino acids. CDR3 protein: CASSQAPRQNRAPPLEQFF. In DNA, the CDR3 is TGTGCCAGCAGCCAAGCACCCCGCCAAAACAGGGCACCCCCACTTGAGCAGTTCTTC. The whole variable domain, filled in from reference TRBV7-8 and TRBJ2-1, reads GAGVSQSPRYKVAKRGQDVALRCDPISGHVSLFWYQQALGQGPEFLTYFQNEAQLDKSGLPSDRFFAERPEGSVSTLKIQRTQQEDSAVYLCASSQAPRQNRAPPLEQFFGPGTRLTVL.